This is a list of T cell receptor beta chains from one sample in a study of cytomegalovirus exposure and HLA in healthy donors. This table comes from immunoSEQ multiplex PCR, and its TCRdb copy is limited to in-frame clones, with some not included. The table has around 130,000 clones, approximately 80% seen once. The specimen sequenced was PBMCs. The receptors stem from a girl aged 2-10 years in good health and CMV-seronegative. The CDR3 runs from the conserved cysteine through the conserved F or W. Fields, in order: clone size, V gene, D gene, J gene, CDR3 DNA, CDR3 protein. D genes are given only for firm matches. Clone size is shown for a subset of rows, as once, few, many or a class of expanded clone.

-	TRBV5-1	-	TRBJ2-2	TGCGCCAGCGCAGAAGCGATGGGTGCCGGGGAGCTGTTTTTT	CASAEAMGAGELFF
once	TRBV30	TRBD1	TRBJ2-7	TGTGCCTGGAGCATAAGACAGGGGTCCTACGAGCAGTACTTC	CAWSIRQGSYEQYF
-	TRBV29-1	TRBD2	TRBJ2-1	TGCAGCGTTCCGGGACTAGCGGAGTACAATGAGCAGTTCTTC	CSVPGLAEYNEQFF
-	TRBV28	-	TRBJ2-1	TGTGCCATAAAAGCCCAGCGGCTCTCCTACAATGAGCAGTTCTTC	CAIKAQRLSYNEQFF
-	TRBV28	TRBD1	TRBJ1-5	TGTGCCAGCACAGGGGGTTACCGCAATCAGCCCCAGCATTTT	CASTGGYRNQPQHF
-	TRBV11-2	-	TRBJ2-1	TGTGCCAGCATCGGAGCGGCCCAATACAATGAGCAGTTCTTC	CASIGAAQYNEQFF
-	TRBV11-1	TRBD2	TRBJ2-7	TGTGCCAGCAGCTTATGGTCCGCGGTAGGGACTAGCGACTCCTACGAGCAGTACTTC	CASSLWSAVGTSDSYEQYF
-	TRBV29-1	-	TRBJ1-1	TGCAGCGTTGTTGGCCGCCTGAACACTGAAGCTTTCTTT	CSVVGRLNTEAFF
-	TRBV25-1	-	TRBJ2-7	TGTGCCAGCAGTGAGACCCTCAGGGAAAACAACTACGAGCAGTACTTC	CASSETLRENNYEQYF
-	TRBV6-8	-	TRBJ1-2	TGTGCCAGCAGTTTAGCGGGGTATTCTAGTTGTGGCTACACCTTC	CASSLAGYSSCGYTF
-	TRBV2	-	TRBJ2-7	TGTGCCAGCAGTACGCAGGTTCGCCCCTACGAGCAGTACTTC	CASSTQVRPYEQYF
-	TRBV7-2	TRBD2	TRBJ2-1	TGTGCCAGCAGCCGGACTAGCGGGGGATACAATGAGCAGTTCTTC	CASSRTSGGYNEQFF
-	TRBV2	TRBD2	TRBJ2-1	TGTGCCAGCAGCGACCTAGCGGTCTCCTACAATGAGCAGTTCTTC	CASSDLAVSYNEQFF
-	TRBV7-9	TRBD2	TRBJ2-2	TGTGCCAGCAGCTCCCTTAGCATCGGGACTAGACCCGGGGAGCTGTTTTTT	CASSSLSIGTRPGELFF
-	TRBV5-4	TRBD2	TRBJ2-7	TGTGCCAGCAGCTGGGACTACAACTACGAGCAGTACTTC	CASSWDYNYEQYF
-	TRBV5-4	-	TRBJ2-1	TGTGCCAGCAGCCCCCCGGGTAATGAGCAGTTCTTC	CASSPPGNEQFF
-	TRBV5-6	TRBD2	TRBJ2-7	TGTGCCAGCAGCTTGGTCCCAGCGGGAGGCGAGCAGTACTTC	CASSLVPAGGEQYF
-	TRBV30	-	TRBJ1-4	TGTGCCTGGAGTGCTCTGACAAGTGGGGAAAAACTGTTTTTT	CAWSALTSGEKLFF
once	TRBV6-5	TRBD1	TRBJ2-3	TGTGCCAGCAGTCACGGGACAGGCTCGACAGATACGCAGTATTTT	CASSHGTGSTDTQYF
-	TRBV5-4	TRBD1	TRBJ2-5	TGTGCCAGCAGCTCCGGACAGGCTATCGGGGAGACCCAGTACTTC	CASSSGQAIGETQYF
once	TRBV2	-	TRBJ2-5	TGTGCCAGCAACAGGGCCAGGGAGACCCAGTACTTC	CASNRARETQYF
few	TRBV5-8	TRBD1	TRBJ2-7	TGTGCCAGCAGCAAGCACCCACCCGGGACAGCTTCCTACGAGCAGTACTTC	CASSKHPPGTASYEQYF
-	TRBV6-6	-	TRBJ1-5	TGTGCCAGCAGTTCCAAGGGTCGAGGGAGAGACCAGCCCCAGCATTTT	CASSSKGRGRDQPQHF